This T cell receptor beta chain was found in a study of T cell responses to AZD1222 COVID-19 vaccine. Study-level results: The study found vaccine-associated CD4 TCRs spanning spike, dominant at 160-218 and 743-854. Unmutated regions of variants are reportedly targeted by nearly half of spike-specific TCRs. The study sampled repertoires only after the peak T cell response.

Repertoires were generated with immunoSEQ multiplex PCR, while TCRdb's copy carries only in-frame clones and drops some. The table records fewer than 85,000 clones, 70% to 90% of them present only once. As regards this clone: What it recognizes is unknown.

The TCR comes from an adult who received the AZD1222 COVID-19 vaccine. Here the sequenced sample was peripheral blood, taken 28 days after the second AZD1222 dose.

Written as DNA, the CDR3 is TGTGCCAGCAGCTTAAACCCGGGAGGGATCCTCGTCTCCTACAATGAGCAGTTCTTC. It specifies CASSLNPGGILVSYNEQFF. This chain joins TRBV7-3 and TRBJ2-1, with 8 nucleotides matching TRBD2. The CDR3 length is 19 residues. Germline V CDR1 and CDR2: SGHTA, FQGTGA. V was clipped by 1 base and J by 0 bases; unmatched bases: 11.